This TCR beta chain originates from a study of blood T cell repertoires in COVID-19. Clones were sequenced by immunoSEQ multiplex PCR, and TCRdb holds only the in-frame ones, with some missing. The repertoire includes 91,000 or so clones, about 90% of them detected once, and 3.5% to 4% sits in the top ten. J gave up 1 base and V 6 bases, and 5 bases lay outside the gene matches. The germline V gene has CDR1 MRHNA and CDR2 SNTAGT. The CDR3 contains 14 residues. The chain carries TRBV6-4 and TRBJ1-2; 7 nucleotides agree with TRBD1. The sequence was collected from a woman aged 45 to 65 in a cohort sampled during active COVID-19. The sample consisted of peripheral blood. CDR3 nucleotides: TGTGCCAGCAGCCGGGACAGCAATAACTATGGCTACACCTTC. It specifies CASSRDSNNYGYTF.